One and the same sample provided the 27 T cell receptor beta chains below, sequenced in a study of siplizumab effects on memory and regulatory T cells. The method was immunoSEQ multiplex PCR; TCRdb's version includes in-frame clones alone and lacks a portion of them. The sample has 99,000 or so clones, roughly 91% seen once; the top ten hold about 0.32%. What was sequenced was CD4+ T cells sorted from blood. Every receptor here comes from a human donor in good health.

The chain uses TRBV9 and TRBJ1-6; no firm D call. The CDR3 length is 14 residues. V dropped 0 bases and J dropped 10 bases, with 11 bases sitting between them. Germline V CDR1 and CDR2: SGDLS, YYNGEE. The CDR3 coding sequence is TGTGCCAGCAGCGTAGAGGCAGGTCTATCACCCCTCCACTTT. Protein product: CASSVEAGLSPLHF.

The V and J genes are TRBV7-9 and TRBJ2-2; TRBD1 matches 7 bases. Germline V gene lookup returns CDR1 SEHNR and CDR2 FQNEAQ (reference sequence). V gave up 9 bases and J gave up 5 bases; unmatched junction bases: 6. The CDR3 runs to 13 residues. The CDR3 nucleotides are TGTGCCAGTATACAGGGGTTGACCGGGGAGCTGTTTTTT. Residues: CASIQGLTGELFF.

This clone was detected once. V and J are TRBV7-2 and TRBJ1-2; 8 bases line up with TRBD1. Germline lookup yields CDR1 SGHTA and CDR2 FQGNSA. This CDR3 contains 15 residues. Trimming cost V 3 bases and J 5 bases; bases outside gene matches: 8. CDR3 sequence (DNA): TGTGCCAGCAGCTTGATGCAGGGGGCGAATTATGGCTACACCTTC. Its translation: CASSLMQGANYGYTF. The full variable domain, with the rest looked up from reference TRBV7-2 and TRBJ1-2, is GAGVSQSPSNKVTEKGKDVELRCDPISGHTALYWYRQSLGQGLEFLIYFQGNSAPDKSGLPSDRFSAERTGGSVSTLTIQRTQQEDSAVYLCASSLMQGANYGYTFGSGTRLTVV.

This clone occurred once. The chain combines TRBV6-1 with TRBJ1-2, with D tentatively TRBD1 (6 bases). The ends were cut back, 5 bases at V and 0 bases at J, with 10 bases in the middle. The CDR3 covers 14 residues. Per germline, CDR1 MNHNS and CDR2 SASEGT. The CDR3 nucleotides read TGTGCCAGCAGTTGGACAGTGGCTAACTATGGCTACACCTTC. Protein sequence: CASSWTVANYGYTF.

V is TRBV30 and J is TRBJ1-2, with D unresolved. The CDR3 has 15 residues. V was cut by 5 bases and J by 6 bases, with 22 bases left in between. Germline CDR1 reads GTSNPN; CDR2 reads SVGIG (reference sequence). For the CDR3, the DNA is TGTGCCTGGGGGCTTCTGCCAGCAGAAAAGGATGGCTACACCTTC. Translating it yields CAWGLLPAEKDGYTF.

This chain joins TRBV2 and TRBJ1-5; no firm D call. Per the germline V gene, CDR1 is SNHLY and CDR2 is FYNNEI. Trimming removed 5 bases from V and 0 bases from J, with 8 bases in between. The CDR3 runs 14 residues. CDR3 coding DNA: TGTGCCAGCAGTCAGGCAAATAGCAATCAGCCCCAGCATTTT. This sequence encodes CASSQANSNQPQHF.

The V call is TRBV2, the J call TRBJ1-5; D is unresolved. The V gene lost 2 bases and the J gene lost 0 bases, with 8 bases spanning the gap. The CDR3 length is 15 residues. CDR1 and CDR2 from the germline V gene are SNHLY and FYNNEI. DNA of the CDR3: TGTGCCAGCAGTGAATTTCAATATAGCAATCAGCCCCAGCATTTT. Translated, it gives CASSEFQYSNQPQHF.

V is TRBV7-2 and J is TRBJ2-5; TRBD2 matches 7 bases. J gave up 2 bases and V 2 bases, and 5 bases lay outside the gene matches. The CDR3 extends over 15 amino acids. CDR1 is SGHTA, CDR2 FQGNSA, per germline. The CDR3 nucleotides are TGTGCCAGCAGCTTATCGGGGGGATCTCAAGAGACCCAGTACTTC. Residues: CASSLSGGSQETQYF.

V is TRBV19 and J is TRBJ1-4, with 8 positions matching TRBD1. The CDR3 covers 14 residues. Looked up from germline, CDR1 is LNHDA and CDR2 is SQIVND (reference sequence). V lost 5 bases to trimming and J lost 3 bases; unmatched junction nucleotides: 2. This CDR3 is CASSDRGANEKLFF. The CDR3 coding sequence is TGTGCCAGTAGTGACAGGGGTGCTAATGAAAAACTGTTTTTT.

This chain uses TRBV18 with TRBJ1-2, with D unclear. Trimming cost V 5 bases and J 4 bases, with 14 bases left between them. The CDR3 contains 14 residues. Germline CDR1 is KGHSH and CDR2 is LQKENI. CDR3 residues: CASSSTFRAYGYTF. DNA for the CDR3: TGTGCCAGCTCATCCACGTTTCGGGCCTATGGCTACACCTTC.

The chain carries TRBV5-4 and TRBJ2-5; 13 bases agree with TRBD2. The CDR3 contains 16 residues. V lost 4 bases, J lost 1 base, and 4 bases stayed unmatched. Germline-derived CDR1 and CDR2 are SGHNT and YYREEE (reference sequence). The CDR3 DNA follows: TGTGCCAGCAGCCTAGGACTAGCGGGGGCCCAAGAGACCCAGTACTTC. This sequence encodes CASSLGLAGAQETQYF.

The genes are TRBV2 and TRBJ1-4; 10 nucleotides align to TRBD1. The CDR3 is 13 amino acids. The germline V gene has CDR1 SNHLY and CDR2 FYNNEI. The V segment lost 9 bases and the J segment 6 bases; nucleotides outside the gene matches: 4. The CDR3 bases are TGTGCCAGGGCCGGGACAGGGGATGAAAAACTGTTTTTT. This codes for CARAGTGDEKLFF.

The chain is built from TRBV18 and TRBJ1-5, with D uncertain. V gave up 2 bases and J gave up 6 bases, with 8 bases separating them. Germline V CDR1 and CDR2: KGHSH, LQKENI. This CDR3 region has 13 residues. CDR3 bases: TGTGCCAGCTCACCAACTAGTGGTCAGCCCCAGCATTTT. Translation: CASSPTSGQPQHF.

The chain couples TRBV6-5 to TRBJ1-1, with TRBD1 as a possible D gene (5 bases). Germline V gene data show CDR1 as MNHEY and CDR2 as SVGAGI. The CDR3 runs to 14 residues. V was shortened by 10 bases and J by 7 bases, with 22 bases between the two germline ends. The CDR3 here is CANYGGLRSDEAFF. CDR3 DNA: TGTGCCAACTATGGGGGACTTAGATCGGATGAAGCTTTCTTT.

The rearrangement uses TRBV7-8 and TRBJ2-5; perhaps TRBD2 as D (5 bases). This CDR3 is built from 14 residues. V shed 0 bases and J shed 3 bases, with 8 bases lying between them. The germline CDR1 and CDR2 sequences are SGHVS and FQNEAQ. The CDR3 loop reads CASSLAPGKETQYF. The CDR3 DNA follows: TGTGCCAGCAGCTTAGCGCCGGGAAAAGAGACCCAGTACTTC.

CDR3 region: CASSSSSYEQYF. The CDR3 DNA reads TGTGCCAGCAGTTCGAGCTCCTACGAGCAGTACTTC. The rearrangement uses TRBV6-5 and TRBJ2-7, with unresolved D. Between the trimmed V and J ends, which lost 4 bases and 0 bases, there was a span of 4 bases. CDR1 is MNHEY and CDR2 is SVGAGI in the germline V gene. The CDR3 has 12 amino acids.

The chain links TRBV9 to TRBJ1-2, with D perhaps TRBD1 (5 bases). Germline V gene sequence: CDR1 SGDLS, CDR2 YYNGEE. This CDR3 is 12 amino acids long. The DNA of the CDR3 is TGTGCAAGCGGGAGGGGCGGCTATGGCTACACCTTC. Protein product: CASGRGGYGYTF.

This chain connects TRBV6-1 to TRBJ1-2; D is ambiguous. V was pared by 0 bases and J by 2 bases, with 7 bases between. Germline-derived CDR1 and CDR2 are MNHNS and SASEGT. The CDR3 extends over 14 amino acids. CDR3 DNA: TGTGCCAGCAGTGAAGCGCTAAGGAACTATGGCTACACCTTC. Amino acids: CASSEALRNYGYTF.

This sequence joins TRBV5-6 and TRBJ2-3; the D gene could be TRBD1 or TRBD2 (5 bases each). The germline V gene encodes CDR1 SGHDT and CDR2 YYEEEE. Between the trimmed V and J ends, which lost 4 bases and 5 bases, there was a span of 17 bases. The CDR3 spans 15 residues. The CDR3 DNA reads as TGTGCCAGCAGCGGGGCGGCGGCGGGCAAAGATACGCAGTATTTT. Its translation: CASSGAAAGKDTQYF.

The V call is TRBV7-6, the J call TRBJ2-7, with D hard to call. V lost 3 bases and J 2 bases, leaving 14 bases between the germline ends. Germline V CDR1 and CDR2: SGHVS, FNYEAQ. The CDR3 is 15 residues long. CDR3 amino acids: CASSLAGAATYEQYF. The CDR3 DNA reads TGTGCCAGCAGCTTGGCTGGAGCCGCTACCTACGAGCAGTACTTC.

CDR3 protein: CASSLLAVGNTEAFF. DNA for the CDR3: TGTGCCAGCAGCTTATTGGCAGTGGGGAACACTGAAGCTTTCTTT. V is TRBV11-3 and J is TRBJ1-1, with D unresolved. CDR1 is SGHNT, CDR2 YENEEA, per germline. The V end lost 2 bases, the J end lost 1 base, and 11 bases lay between the germline ends. The CDR3 length is 15 residues.

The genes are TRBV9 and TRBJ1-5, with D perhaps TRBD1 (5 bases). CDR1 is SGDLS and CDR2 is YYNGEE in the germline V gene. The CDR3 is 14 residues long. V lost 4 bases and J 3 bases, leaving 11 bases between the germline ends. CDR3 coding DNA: TGTGCCAGCAGCTCAGGGCAAATCAATCAGCCCCAGCATTTT. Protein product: CASSSGQINQPQHF.

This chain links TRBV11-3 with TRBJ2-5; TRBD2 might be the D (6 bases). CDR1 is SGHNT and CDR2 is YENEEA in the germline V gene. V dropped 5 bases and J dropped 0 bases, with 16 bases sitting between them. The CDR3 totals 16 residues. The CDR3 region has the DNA TGTGCCAGCAGCCATAAAAAGTGGGGGGACCAAGAGACCCAGTACTTC. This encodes CASSHKKWGDQETQYF.

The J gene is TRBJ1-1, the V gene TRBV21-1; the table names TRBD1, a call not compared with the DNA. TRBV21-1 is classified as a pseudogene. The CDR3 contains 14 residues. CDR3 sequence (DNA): TGTGCCAGCGGTAGTAGGGGCCCCGGAACTGAAGCTTTCTTT. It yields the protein CASGSRGPGTEAFF.

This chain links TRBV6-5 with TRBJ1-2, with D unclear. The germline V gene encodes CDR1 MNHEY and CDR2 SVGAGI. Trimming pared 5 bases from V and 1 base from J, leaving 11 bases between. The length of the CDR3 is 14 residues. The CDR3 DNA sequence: TGTGCCAGCAGTGTGAGGGCACTTAACTATGGCTACACCTTC. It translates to CASSVRALNYGYTF.

CDR3: CASSFTGGASYEQYF. In nucleotides, the CDR3 is TGTGCCAGCAGCTTTACAGGGGGCGCCTCCTACGAGCAGTACTTC. The chain is built from TRBV13 and TRBJ2-7, with 9 bases that match TRBD1. The V gene end was trimmed by 3 bases and the J gene end by 0 bases; junction bases not matched to a gene: 3. Per the germline V gene, CDR1 is PRHDT and CDR2 is FYEKMQ (reference sequence). This CDR3 contains 15 residues.

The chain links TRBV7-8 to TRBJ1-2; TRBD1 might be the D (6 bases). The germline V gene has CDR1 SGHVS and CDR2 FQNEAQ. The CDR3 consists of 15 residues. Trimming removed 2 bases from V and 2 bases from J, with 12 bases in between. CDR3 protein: CASSLSWDNNYGYTF. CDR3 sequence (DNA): TGTGCCAGCAGCTTAAGTTGGGACAACAACTATGGCTACACCTTC.